Each of the 25 T cell receptor beta chains below was sequenced from the same sample in a study of response to subunit inactivated influenza vaccine. Each CDR3 protein gets one entry after TCRdb re-called the RT-PCR reads with MiXCR. The table includes about 780,000 distinct CDR3 sequences, about 18% detected once. Material: PBMCs from blood, obtained more than 4 days after vaccination. Receptor source: a middle-aged man who received an inactivated influenza vaccine.

This clonotype occurred once. This chain joins TRBV20-1 and TRBJ2-5; tentatively, D is TRBD2 (6 bases). The CDR3 contains 13 residues. V lost 5 bases and J lost 4, with 14 bases in between. CDR1 is DFQATT, CDR2 SNEGSKA, per germline (reference sequence). In DNA, the CDR3 is TGCAGTGCTGGCCGACTAGGGCCAGAGACCCAGTACTTC. Translating it yields CSAGRLGPETQYF.

In this sample, this clonotype turned up a few times. This rearrangement joins TRBV15 to TRBJ1-1; D remains ambiguous. V lost 1 base, J lost 2 bases, and 8 bases lay in between. From germline, CDR1 is LNHNV and CDR2 YYDKDF (reference sequence). The CDR3 has 14 amino acids. CDR3 loop: CATSRARENTEAFF. The CDR3, as DNA: TGTGCCACCAGCAGAGCCCGGGAAAACACTGAAGCTTTCTTT.

The sample holds a few counts of this clonotype. This chain links TRBV29-1 with TRBJ2-1; D is perhaps TRBD1 (5 bases). Germline V lookup: CDR1 SQVTM, CDR2 ANQGSEA. This CDR3 contains 16 residues. Trimming took 4 bases from V and 0 from J, leaving 16 bases between them. CDR3 DNA: TGCAGCGTTGGGCAGGGTTTCCTTAGCTCCTACAATGAGCAGTTCTTC. Translating it yields CSVGQGFLSSYNEQFF.

This chain links TRBV4-3 with TRBJ2-1, with 7 bases fitting TRBD1. This CDR3 has 18 amino acids. J gave up 1 base and V 4 bases, and 13 bases lay outside the gene matches. Looked up from germline, CDR1 is LGHNA and CDR2 is YSLEER. The CDR3 DNA reads TGCGCCAGCAGCCTCTTTGCACCGGGACAGATTTCCTACAATGAGCAGTTCTTC. It is translated as CASSLFAPGQISYNEQFF.

This clonotype was recorded a few times. The genes are TRBV20-1 and TRBJ2-1; either TRBD1 or TRBD2 may fit D (5 bases each). Deletions cut 1 base from V and 7 bases from J, with 11 bases between. The CDR3 runs to 13 residues. Germline values: CDR1 DFQATT, CDR2 SNEGSKA (reference sequence). CDR3 in amino acids: CSARAGWGNEQFF. Here the CDR3 DNA reads TGCAGTGCTAGAGCGGGATGGGGGAATGAGCAGTTCTTC.

This chain uses TRBV28 with TRBJ1-5; D remains ambiguous. The V end was cut by 5 bases, the J end by 6 bases, with 17 bases between. Germline V lookup: CDR1 MDHEN, CDR2 SYDVKM. The CDR3 spans 15 residues. The CDR3 here is CASSREPQESQPQHF. The CDR3 region has the DNA TGTGCCAGCAGTCGCGAACCCCAGGAGTCTCAGCCCCAGCATTTT.

This chain uses TRBV20-1 with TRBJ2-7; 9 nucleotides line up with TRBD2. Per the germline V gene, CDR1 is DFQATT and CDR2 is SNEGSKA (reference sequence). Trimming took 4 bases from V and 6 from J; bases not matched to a gene: 10. The length of the CDR3 is 14 residues. CDR3 DNA: TGCAGTGCTAAACGGACTAGCGCAGGGGGCGAGCAGTACTTC. Translated, it gives CSAKRTSAGGEQYF.

This sequence joins TRBV27 and TRBJ2-3; no clear D. The length of the CDR3 is 16 residues. Trimming shortened V by 6 bases and J by 0 bases, and 16 bases separated the two germline ends. CDR1 is MNHEY and CDR2 is SMNVEV in the germline V gene (reference sequence). The chain's CDR3 is CASSHARAASTDTQYF. In DNA, the CDR3 is TGTGCCAGCAGCCACGCCCGGGCCGCAAGCACAGATACGCAGTATTTT.

This clonotype was seen at least ten times. The chain is built from TRBV20-1 and TRBJ2-7, with a possible D match to TRBD2 (5 bases). CDR1 is DFQATT and CDR2 is SNEGSKA in the germline V gene (reference sequence). This CDR3 region has 11 residues. V gave up 6 bases and J gave up 2 bases, with 8 bases separating them. The chain's CDR3 is CSAPEAYEQYF. The CDR3 nucleotides read TGCAGTGCCCCGGAGGCCTACGAGCAGTACTTC.

This clonotype was seen only a few times. The chain employs TRBV7-9 and TRBJ1-4; D not certain. The V end was cut by 5 bases, the J end by 7 bases, with 8 bases between. Looked up from germline, CDR1 is SEHNR and CDR2 is FQNEAQ (reference sequence). The CDR3 spans 12 residues. For the CDR3, the DNA is TGTGCCAGCAGCCCGGAGGGTGAAAAACTGTTTTTT. This codes for CASSPEGEKLFF. Supplemented by reference TRBV7-9 and TRBJ1-4, the full variable domain reads DTGVSQNPRHKITKRGQNVTFRCDPISEHNRLYWYRQTLGQGPEFLTYFQNEAQLEKSRLLSDRFSAERPKGSFSTLEIQRTEQGDSAMYLCASSPEGEKLFFGSGTQLSVL.

This clonotype has just a few counts. The V gene is TRBV5-1, the J gene TRBJ2-1, with 10 bases aligning to TRBD2. The length of the CDR3 is 14 residues. Germline trimming cut 4 bases from V and 7 bases from J; bases unmatched to any gene: 5. Germline loops: CDR1 SGHRS, CDR2 YFSETQ. CDR3 region: CASSDASGSNEQFF. Here the CDR3 DNA reads TGCGCCAGCAGCGATGCTAGCGGGAGTAATGAGCAGTTCTTC.

This clonotype was observed a few times. The chain combines TRBV28 with TRBJ2-3; D gene unclear. V dropped 8 bases and J dropped 1 base, with 4 bases sitting between them. This CDR3 contains 11 residues. The germline gives CDR1 MDHEN, CDR2 SYDVKM. The DNA of the CDR3 is TGTGCCAGCGGGCGCACAGATACGCAGTATTTT. Its protein product is CASGRTDTQYF.

The sample holds a few counts of this clonotype. The J gene is TRBJ1-2, the V gene TRBV5-6; D is uncertain. V was cut by 2 bases and J by 6 bases, with 5 bases left in between. The germline V gene encodes CDR1 SGHDT and CDR2 YYEEEE. CDR3 length: 11 amino acids. CDR3 loop: CASSLGHGYTF. CDR3 bases: TGTGCCAGCAGCTTAGGACATGGCTACACCTTC.

This clonotype was detected only a few times. The CDR3 sequence: CASSLVGRVGEQYF. CDR3 in DNA: TGTGCCAGCAGTTTAGTAGGAAGGGTTGGTGAGCAGTACTTC. The V call is TRBV12-3 or TRBV12-4, the J call TRBJ2-7, with D unresolved. Trimming left V 1 base short and J 7 bases short, with 14 bases between. The CDR3 sequence is 14 residues long.

This clonotype was seen only a few times. The chain joins TRBV12-3 or TRBV12-4 to TRBJ2-1; 11 nucleotides line up with TRBD2. J was trimmed by 6 bases and V by 5 bases; bases with no gene match: 9. There are 16 residues in the CDR3. This CDR3 reads CASSPVAGGRGNEQFF. As DNA, the CDR3 is TGTGCCAGCAGTCCCGTAGCGGGGGGGCGGGGCAATGAGCAGTTCTTC.

This chain joins TRBV11-1 and TRBJ1-2, with a weak D call TRBD1 (5 bases). Germline V CDR1 and CDR2: SGHAT, FQDESV (reference sequence). Trimming cost V 6 bases and J 8 bases, with 31 bases left between them. CDR3 length: 18 amino acids. In DNA form, the CDR3 reads TGTGCCAGCAGTACACCCACTCTGACAGTTCAGTATGCGCCGGGCTACACCTTC. The encoded protein is CASSTPTLTVQYAPGYTF.

The chain recombines TRBV7-2 with TRBJ2-1, with 7 bases identical to TRBD1. With 5 bases clipped from V and 7 bases from J, the junction kept 8 bases outside the gene matches. In germline, CDR1 is SGHTA, CDR2 FQGNSA. The CDR3 has 14 amino acids. CDR3 sequence (DNA): TGTGCCAGCAGCCTATACTCACAGGGGAATGAGCAGTTCTTC. This gives the protein CASSLYSQGNEQFF.

This rearrangement joins TRBV20-1 to TRBJ1-2, with D uncertain. Trimming removed 2 bases at V and 7 bases at J, with 11 bases between. Germline loops: CDR1 DFQATT, CDR2 SNEGSKA (reference sequence). The CDR3 runs to 12 residues. The CDR3 DNA reads TGCAGTGCTAGATCCGTCGAGGGTGGCTACACCTTC. Its translation: CSARSVEGGYTF.

Many counts were recorded for this clonotype. The chain joins TRBV29-1 to TRBJ2-3; TRBD2 matches at 8 bases. The germline V gene has CDR1 SQVTM and CDR2 ANQGSEA. CDR3 size: 13 residues. J was trimmed by 0 bases and V by 7 bases; bases with no gene match: 3. CDR3 sequence reads: CSARLASTDTQYF. In DNA, the CDR3 is TGCAGCGCAAGACTAGCGAGCACAGATACGCAGTATTTT.

This clonotype has more than one count but fewer than ten. The gene calls are TRBV7-2 and TRBJ2-2; D call uncertain. This CDR3 comprises 16 residues. V was pared by 1 base and J by 0 bases, with 9 bases between. Germline V gives CDR1 SGHTA, CDR2 FQGNSA. In nucleotides, the CDR3 is TGTGCCAGCAGCTTAGTGGCTGGGGCGAACACCGGGGAGCTGTTTTTT. Translating it yields CASSLVAGANTGELFF. The full variable domain, with the rest looked up from reference TRBV7-2 and TRBJ2-2, is GAGVSQSPSNKVTEKGKDVELRCDPISGHTALYWYRQSLGQGLEFLIYFQGNSAPDKSGLPSDRFSAERTGGSVSTLTIQRTQQEDSAVYLCASSLVAGANTGELFFGEGSRLTVL.

This clonotype has just a few counts. The J gene is TRBJ2-1, the V gene TRBV5-5; 10 positions match TRBD1. Per the germline V gene, CDR1 is SGHKS and CDR2 is YYEKEE (reference sequence). The CDR3 consists of 13 residues. V trimming: 4 bases; J trimming: 12 bases; junction bases outside the gene matches: 7. The CDR3 DNA is TGTGCCAGCAGCGGGACAGGGGTCGGGGTGCAGTTCTTC. This encodes CASSGTGVGVQFF.

This clonotype turned up a few times. The genes are TRBV5-1 and TRBJ2-7; TRBD2 is a possible D gene (5 bases). Germline-derived CDR1 and CDR2 are SGHRS and YFSETQ. With 7 bases removed from V and 2 bases from J, the gap between germline ends came to 13 bases. CDR3 size: 13 residues. CDR3 sequence (DNA): TGCGCCAGCGCCGGGATCGCAACCTACGAGCAGTACTTC. Its translation is CASAGIATYEQYF.

The chain joins TRBV7-2 to TRBJ1-2, with D uncertain. The CDR3 covers 12 residues. Trimming removed 5 bases at V and 8 bases at J, with 12 bases between. Germline CDR1 is SGHTA and CDR2 is FQGNSA. The DNA of the CDR3 is TGTGCCAGCAGCGACGATTACGTGGGCTACACCTTC. Its translation is CASSDDYVGYTF.

The chain employs TRBV2 and TRBJ2-1; D gene ambiguous. The CDR3 length is 13 residues. The germline V gene has CDR1 SNHLY and CDR2 FYNNEI. Trimming removed 10 bases at V and 5 bases at J, with 15 bases between. The CDR3 protein is CATSKDGDNEQFF. The CDR3 DNA follows: TGTGCCACCTCAAAGGACGGAGACAATGAGCAGTTCTTC.

V usage is TRBV6-5 and J usage is TRBJ2-7, with TRBD1 as a possible D gene (6 bases). There are 14 residues in the CDR3. Trimming stripped 2 bases from V and 2 bases from J, with 10 bases between. CDR1 is MNHEY and CDR2 is SVGAGI in the germline V gene. The DNA for the CDR3 is TGTGCCAGCAGTTACAGGGGGACAACCTACGAGCAGTACTTC. Its protein is CASSYRGTTYEQYF.